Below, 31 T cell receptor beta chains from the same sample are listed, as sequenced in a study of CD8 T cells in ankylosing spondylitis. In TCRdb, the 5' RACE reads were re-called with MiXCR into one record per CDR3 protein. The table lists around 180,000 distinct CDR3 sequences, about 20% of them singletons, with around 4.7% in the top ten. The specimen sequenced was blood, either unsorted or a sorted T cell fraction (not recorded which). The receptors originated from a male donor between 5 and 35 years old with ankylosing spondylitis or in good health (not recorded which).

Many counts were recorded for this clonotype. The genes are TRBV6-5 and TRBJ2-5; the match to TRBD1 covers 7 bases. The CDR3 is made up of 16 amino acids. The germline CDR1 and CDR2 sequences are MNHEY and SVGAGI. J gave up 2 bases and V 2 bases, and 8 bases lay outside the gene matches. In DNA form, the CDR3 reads TGTGCCAGCAGTTACGGGGCGATGACAGGGCAAGAGACCCAGTACTTC. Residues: CASSYGAMTGQETQYF.

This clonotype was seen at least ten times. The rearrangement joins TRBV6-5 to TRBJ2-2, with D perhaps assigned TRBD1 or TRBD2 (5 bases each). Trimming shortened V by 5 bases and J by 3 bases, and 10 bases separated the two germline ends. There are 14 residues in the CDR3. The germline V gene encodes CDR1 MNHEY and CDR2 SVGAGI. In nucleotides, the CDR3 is TGTGCCAGCAGTCCCGGGACGTACACCGGGGAGCTGTTTTTT. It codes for CASSPGTYTGELFF.

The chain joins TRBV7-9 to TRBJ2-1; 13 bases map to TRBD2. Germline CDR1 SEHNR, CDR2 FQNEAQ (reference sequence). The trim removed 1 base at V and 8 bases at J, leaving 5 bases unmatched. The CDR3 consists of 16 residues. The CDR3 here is CASSLGTSGSVHEQFF. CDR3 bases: TGTGCCAGCAGCTTAGGGACTAGCGGGAGTGTACATGAGCAGTTCTTC.

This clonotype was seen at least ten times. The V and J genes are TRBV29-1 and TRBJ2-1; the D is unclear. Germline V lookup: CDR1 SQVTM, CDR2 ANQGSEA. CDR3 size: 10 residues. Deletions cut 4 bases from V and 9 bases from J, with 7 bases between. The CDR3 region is CSVADFEQFF. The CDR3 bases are TGCAGCGTTGCCGACTTTGAGCAGTTCTTC.

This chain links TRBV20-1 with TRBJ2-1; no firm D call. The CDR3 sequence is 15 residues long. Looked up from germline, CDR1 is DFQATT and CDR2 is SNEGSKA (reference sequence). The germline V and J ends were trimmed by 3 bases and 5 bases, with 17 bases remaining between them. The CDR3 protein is CSARNNKRANNEQFF. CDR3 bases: TGCAGTGCTAGGAATAACAAACGGGCCAACAATGAGCAGTTCTTC.

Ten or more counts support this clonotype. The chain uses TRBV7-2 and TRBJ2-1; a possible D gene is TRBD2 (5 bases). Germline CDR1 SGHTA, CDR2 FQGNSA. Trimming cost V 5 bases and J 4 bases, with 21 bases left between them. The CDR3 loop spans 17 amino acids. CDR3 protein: CASSNPLLSGLYNEQFF. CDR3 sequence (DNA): TGTGCCAGCAGCAATCCACTTCTCAGCGGTCTTTACAATGAGCAGTTCTTC.

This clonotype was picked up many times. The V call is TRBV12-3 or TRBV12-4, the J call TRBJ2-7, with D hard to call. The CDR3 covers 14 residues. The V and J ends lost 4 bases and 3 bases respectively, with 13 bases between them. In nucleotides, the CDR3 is TGTGCCAGCAGTTATTCGGACGGCCTCTACGAGCAGTACTTC. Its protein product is CASSYSDGLYEQYF.

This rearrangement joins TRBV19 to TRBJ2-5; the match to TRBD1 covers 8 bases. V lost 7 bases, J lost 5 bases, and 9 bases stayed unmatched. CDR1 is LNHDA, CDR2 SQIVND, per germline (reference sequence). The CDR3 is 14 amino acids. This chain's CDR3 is CASTPGQGWETQYF. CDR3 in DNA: TGTGCCAGTACCCCCGGACAGGGATGGGAGACCCAGTACTTC.

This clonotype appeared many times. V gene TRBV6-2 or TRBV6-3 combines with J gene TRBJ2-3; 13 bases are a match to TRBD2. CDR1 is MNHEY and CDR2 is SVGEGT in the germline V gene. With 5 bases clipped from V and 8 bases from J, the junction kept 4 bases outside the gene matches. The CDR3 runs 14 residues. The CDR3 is CASSGLAGVGTQYF. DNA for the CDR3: TGTGCCAGCAGTGGACTAGCGGGAGTGGGTACGCAGTATTTT.

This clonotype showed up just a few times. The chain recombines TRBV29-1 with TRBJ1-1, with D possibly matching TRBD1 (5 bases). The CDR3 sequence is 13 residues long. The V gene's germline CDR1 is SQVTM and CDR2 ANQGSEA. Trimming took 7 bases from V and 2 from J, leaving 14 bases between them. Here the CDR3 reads CSAEPRENTEAFF. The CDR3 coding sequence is TGCAGCGCTGAGCCCAGGGAAAACACTGAAGCTTTCTTT.

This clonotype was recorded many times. CDR3 residues: CASSSTTGRSYEQYV. The CDR3 coding sequence is TGTGCCAGCAGTTCCACGACAGGGCGTTCCTACGAGCAGTACGTC. The chain joins TRBV6-6 to TRBJ2-7, with 7 bases identical to TRBD1. The trim removed 4 bases at V and 1 base at J, leaving 7 bases unmatched. Per germline, CDR1 MNHNY and CDR2 SVGAGI (reference sequence). CDR3 length equals 15 residues.

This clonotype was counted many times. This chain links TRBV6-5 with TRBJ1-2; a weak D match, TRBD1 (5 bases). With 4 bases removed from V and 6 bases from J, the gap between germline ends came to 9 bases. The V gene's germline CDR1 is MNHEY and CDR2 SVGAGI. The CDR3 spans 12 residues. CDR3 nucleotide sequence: TGTGCCAGCAGTTCCGGGACGGATGGCTACACCTTC. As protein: CASSSGTDGYTF.

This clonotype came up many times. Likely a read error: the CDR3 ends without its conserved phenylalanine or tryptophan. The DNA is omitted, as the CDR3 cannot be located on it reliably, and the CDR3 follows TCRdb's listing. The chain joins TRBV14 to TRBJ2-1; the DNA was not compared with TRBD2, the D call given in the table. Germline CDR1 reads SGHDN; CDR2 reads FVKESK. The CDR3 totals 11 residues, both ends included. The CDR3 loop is CASSLEIVLAI.

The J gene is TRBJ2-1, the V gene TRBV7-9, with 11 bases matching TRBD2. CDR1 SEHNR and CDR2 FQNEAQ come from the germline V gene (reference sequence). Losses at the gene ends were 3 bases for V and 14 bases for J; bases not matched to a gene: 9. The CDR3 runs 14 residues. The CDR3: CASSLSSILAGEFF. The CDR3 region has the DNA TGTGCCAGCAGCTTGTCTTCCATACTAGCGGGGGAGTTCTTC.

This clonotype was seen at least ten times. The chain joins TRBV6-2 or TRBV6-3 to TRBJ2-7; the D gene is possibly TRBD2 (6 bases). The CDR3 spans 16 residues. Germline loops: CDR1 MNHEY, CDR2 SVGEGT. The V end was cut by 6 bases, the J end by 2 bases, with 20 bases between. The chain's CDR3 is CASRDSARTIAYEQYF. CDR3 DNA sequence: TGTGCCAGCAGAGACTCAGCAAGGACTATCGCCTACGAGCAGTACTTC.

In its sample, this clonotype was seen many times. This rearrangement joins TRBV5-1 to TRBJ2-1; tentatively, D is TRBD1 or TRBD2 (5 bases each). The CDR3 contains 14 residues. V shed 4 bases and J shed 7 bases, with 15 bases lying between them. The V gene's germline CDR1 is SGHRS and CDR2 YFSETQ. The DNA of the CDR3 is TGCGCCAGCAGCCCGGGACCTTCGGGGAATGAGCAGTTCTTC. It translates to CASSPGPSGNEQFF.

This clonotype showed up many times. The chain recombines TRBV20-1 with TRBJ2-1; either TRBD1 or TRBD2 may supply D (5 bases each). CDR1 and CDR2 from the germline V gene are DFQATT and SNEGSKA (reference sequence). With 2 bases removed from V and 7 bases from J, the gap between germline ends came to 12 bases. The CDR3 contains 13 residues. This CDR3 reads CSARRDPRNEQFF. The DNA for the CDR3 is TGCAGTGCTAGACGGGACCCCCGGAATGAGCAGTTCTTC.

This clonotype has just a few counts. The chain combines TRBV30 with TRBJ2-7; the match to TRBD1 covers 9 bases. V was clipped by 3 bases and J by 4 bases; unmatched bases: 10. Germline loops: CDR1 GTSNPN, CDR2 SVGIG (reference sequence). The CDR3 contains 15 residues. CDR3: CAWRNPGTGLYEQYF. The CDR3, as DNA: TGTGCCTGGAGGAACCCCGGGACAGGGCTGTACGAGCAGTACTTC.

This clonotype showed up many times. DNA of the CDR3: TGTGCCAGCAGCTTAGTGGGGGGTCAGCCCCAGCATTTT. Its translation is CASSLVGGQPQHF. The chain couples TRBV7-8 to TRBJ1-5; D is perhaps TRBD1 (5 bases). This CDR3 is 13 amino acids long. Trimming took off 1 base at V and 6 bases at J, with 7 bases between the two ends. In germline, CDR1 is SGHVS, CDR2 FQNEAQ.

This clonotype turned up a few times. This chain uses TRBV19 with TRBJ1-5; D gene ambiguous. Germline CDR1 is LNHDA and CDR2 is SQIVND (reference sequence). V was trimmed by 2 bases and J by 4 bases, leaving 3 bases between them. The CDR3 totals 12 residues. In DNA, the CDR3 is TGTGCCAGTAGTATACCGAATCAGCCCCAGCATTTT. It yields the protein CASSIPNQPQHF. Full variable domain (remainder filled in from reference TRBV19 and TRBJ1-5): DGGITQSPKYLFRKEGQNVTLSCEQNLNHDAMYWYRQDPGQGLRLIYYSQIVNDFQKGDIAEGYSVSREKKESFPLTVTSAQKNPTAFYLCASSIPNQPQHFGDGTRLSIL.

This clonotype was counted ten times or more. CDR3 nucleotides: TGTGCCAGCAGCCTATGGGAGACCTACGAGCAGTACTTC. Residues: CASSLWETYEQYF. The gene calls are TRBV12-3 or TRBV12-4 and TRBJ2-7, with D maybe TRBD2 (5 bases). This CDR3 has 13 residues. The V end was cut by 6 bases, the J end by 2 bases, with 11 bases between.

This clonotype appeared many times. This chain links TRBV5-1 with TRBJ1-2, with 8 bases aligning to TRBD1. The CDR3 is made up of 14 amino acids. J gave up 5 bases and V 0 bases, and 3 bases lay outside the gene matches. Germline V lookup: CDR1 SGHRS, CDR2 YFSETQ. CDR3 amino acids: CASSLGQGAYGYTF. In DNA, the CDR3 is TGCGCCAGCAGCTTGGGTCAGGGGGCATATGGCTACACCTTC.

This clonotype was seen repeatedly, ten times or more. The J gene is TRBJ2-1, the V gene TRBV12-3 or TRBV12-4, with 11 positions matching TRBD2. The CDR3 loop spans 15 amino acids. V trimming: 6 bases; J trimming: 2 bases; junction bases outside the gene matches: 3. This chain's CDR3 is CASRVAGGPYNEQFF. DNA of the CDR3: TGTGCCAGCAGGGTAGCGGGAGGGCCCTACAATGAGCAGTTCTTC.

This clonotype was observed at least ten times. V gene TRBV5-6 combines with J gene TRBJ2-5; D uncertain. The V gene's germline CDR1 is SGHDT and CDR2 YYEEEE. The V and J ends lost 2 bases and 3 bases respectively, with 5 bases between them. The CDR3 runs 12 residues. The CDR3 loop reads CASSFDEETQYF. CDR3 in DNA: TGTGCCAGCAGCTTCGATGAAGAGACCCAGTACTTC.

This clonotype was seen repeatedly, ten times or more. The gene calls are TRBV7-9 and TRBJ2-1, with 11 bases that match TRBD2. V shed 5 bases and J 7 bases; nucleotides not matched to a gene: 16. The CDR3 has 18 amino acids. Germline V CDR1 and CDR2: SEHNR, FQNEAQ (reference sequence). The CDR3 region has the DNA TGTGCCAGCAGCCGAATATCTGACCCGGGACTAGCGGTAAATGAGCAGTTCTTC. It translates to CASSRISDPGLAVNEQFF.

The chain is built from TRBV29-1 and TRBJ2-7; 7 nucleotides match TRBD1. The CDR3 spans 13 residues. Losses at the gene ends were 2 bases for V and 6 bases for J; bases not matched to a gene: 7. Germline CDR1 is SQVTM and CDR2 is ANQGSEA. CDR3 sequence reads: CSVEIRTGGEQYF. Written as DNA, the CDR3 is TGCAGCGTTGAAATTCGGACAGGTGGCGAGCAGTACTTC.

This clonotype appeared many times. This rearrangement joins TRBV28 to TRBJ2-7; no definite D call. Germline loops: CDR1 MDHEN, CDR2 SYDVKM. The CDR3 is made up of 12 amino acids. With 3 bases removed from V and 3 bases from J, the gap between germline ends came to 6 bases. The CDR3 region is CASSLLVYEQYF. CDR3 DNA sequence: TGTGCCAGCAGTTTGCTAGTCTACGAGCAGTACTTC.

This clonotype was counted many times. In DNA form, the CDR3 reads TGTGCCACCAAAAAGGGAGGGGTCCCCGGCTACACCTTC. This sequence encodes CATKKGGVPGYTF. The chain couples TRBV24-1 to TRBJ1-2; D possibly corresponds to TRBD1 (5 bases). The CDR3 loop spans 13 amino acids. V lost 8 bases and J 8 bases, leaving 17 bases between the germline ends. Germline assignment: CDR1 KGHDR and CDR2 SFDVKD.

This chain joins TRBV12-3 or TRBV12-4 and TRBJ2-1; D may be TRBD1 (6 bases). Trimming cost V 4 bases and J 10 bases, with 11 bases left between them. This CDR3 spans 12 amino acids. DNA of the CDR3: TGTGCCAGCAGTTCAGGGGACCTCGAGCAGTTCTTC. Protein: CASSSGDLEQFF.

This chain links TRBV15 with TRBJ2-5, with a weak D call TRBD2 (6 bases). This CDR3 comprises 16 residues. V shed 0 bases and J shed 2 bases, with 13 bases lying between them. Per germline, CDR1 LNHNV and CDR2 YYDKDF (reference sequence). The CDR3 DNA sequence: TGTGCCACCAGCAGAGAAACTAGCCGGGTACAAGAGACCCAGTACTTC. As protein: CATSRETSRVQETQYF.

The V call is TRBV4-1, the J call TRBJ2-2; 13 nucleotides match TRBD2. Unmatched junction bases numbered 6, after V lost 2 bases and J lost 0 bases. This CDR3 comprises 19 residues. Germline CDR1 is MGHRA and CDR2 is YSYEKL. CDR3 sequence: CASSQPLGTSGANTGELFF. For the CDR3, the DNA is TGCGCCAGCAGCCAACCATTAGGGACTAGCGGGGCGAACACCGGGGAGCTGTTTTTT.